These T cell receptor beta chains were read from a single sample in a study of T cell repertoires in cytomegalovirus infection. Each CDR3 protein gets one entry after TCRdb re-called the reads with MiXCR. The table has 200,000 to 300,000 distinct CDR3 sequences, roughly 15% seen once; the top ten hold 8.5% to 10%. Sample: PBMCs. These receptors were collected from a human donor in good health (CMV status not recorded). Some clones in this sample may be carry-over from other donors' samples. The CDR3 runs from the conserved cysteine through the conserved F or W. A D gene is named only where the DNA matches it firmly. Clone size is shown for a subset of rows, as once, few, many or a class of expanded clone.

cdr3_aa,cdr3_nt,d_call,clone_size,cdr3_length,j_call,v_call
CASSLQARGEPQYF,TGTGCCAGCAGTTTACAAGCCAGGGGGGAGCCGCAGTACTTC,NA,many,14,TRBJ2-7,TRBV27
CASSEDGRLRNQPQHF,TGTGCCAGCAGTGAAGACGGCCGCTTGAGGAATCAGCCCCAGCATTTT,NA,NA,16,TRBJ1-5,TRBV2
CSGDDTDTQYF,TGCAGCGGGGACGACACAGATACGCAGTATTTT,NA,NA,11,TRBJ2-3,TRBV29-1
CASTAGGNNQPQHF,TGTGCCAGCACCGCCGGGGGTAACAATCAGCCCCAGCATTTT,NA,many,14,TRBJ1-5,TRBV28
CASSLAVRNYGYTF,TGTGCCAGCAGCTTGGCAGTCAGAAACTATGGCTACACCTTC,NA,few,14,TRBJ1-2,TRBV5-4
CASSTERISGNTIYF,TGTGCCAGCAGCACCGAGAGGATATCTGGAAACACCATATATTTT,NA,few,15,TRBJ1-3,TRBV7-8
CSARNPVRVTEAFF,TGCAGTGCTAGAAACCCCGTCCGGGTCACTGAAGCTTTCTTT,NA,few,14,TRBJ1-1,TRBV20-1
CASSLIKLAGVSARPGELFF,TGTGCCAGCAGCTTAATCAAACTAGCGGGAGTCTCAGCTCGACCCGGGGAGCTGTTTTTT,TRBD2,many,20,TRBJ2-2,TRBV7-2
CSAISGTENSPLHF,TGCAGTGCTATCTCGGGGACAGAGAATTCACCCCTCCACTTT,TRBD1,few,14,TRBJ1-6,TRBV20-1
CSAPKTSVAFF,TGCAGTGCTCCTAAGACCTCTGTAGCTTTCTTT,NA,NA,11,TRBJ1-1,TRBV20-1
CASSLMDMVNTEAFF,TGTGCCAGCAGCCTGATGGACATGGTGAACACTGAAGCTTTCTTT,NA,once,15,TRBJ1-1,TRBV5-4
CASSQVPSYEQYF,TGTGCCAGCAGCCAAGTTCCGAGCTACGAGCAGTACTTC,NA,NA,13,TRBJ2-7,TRBV4-2
CASTTGTGGYEQYF,TGTGCCAGCACCACCGGGACAGGGGGCTACGAGCAGTACTTC,TRBD1,NA,14,TRBJ2-7,TRBV28
CASSLSPSGANTGELFF,TGTGCCAGCAGCTTAAGTCCTAGCGGGGCGAACACCGGGGAGCTGTTTTTT,TRBD2,many,17,TRBJ2-2,TRBV7-6
CSARMGTGSNEQFF,TGCAGTGCTAGAATGGGGACAGGGAGTAATGAGCAGTTCTTC,TRBD1,NA,14,TRBJ2-1,TRBV20-1
CASVTSDKPYNEQFF,TGTGCCAGCGTTACTAGCGATAAACCCTACAATGAGCAGTTCTTC,TRBD2,many,15,TRBJ2-1,TRBV28
CASSYHTGDTEAFF,TGTGCCAGCAGTTACCATACAGGGGACACTGAAGCTTTCTTT,TRBD1,few,14,TRBJ1-1,TRBV6-5
CASSRSGGPGELFF,TGTGCCAGCAGCCGGAGCGGGGGCCCCGGGGAGCTGTTTTTT,TRBD2,many,14,TRBJ2-2,TRBV12-3/TRBV12-4
CASTQLLGNTEAFF,TGTGCCAGCACCCAACTCTTGGGCAACACTGAAGCTTTCTTT,NA,once,14,TRBJ1-1,TRBV7-6
CANQLDLGGEQYF,TGTGCCAACCAGCTGGATCTTGGGGGGGAGCAGTACTTC,NA,many,13,TRBJ2-7,TRBV10-3
CASSPVYREKLFF,TGTGCCAGCAGTCCGGTGTACAGAGAAAAACTGTTTTTT,NA,few,13,TRBJ1-4,TRBV12-3/TRBV12-4
CASSLTGTVANYGYTF,TGTGCCAGCAGCTTGACGGGGACAGTAGCTAACTATGGCTACACCTTC,TRBD1,many,16,TRBJ1-2,TRBV7-2
CASSYSRDYSYEQYF,TGTGCCAGCAGTTACTCACGGGACTACTCCTACGAGCAGTACTTC,TRBD2,NA,15,TRBJ2-7,TRBV6-5
CASRQGTGTGELFF,TGTGCCAGCCGACAGGGAACGGGCACCGGGGAGCTGTTTTTT,TRBD1,NA,14,TRBJ2-2,TRBV19
CASSLRGRVYEQYF,TGTGCCAGCAGTTTGCGCGGGAGGGTCTACGAGCAGTACTTC,TRBD2,NA,14,TRBJ2-7,TRBV28
CAGSDSAGGGDTQYF,TGTGCCGGCAGTGACTCAGCGGGGGGGGGAGATACGCAGTATTTT,TRBD2,NA,15,TRBJ2-3,TRBV6-4
CASSYSAQGEQFF,TGTGCCAGCAGTTACTCGGCCCAGGGTGAGCAGTTCTTC,NA,few,13,TRBJ2-1,TRBV6-2/TRBV6-3
CSVEWDTEAFF,TGCAGCGTTGAATGGGACACTGAAGCTTTCTTT,NA,few,11,TRBJ1-1,TRBV29-1
CASSRQGAGNTIYF,TGTGCCAGCAGTCGTCAGGGGGCTGGAAACACCATATATTTT,TRBD1,few,14,TRBJ1-3,TRBV7-2
CASSLGDRDGYEQYF,TGTGCCAGCAGCTTAGGGGACAGGGACGGCTACGAGCAGTACTTC,TRBD1,many,15,TRBJ2-7,TRBV7-6
CASSRSGGRAYVEQFF,TGTGCCAGCAGCCGGAGTGGGGGTAGGGCTTACGTTGAGCAGTTCTTC,NA,many,16,TRBJ2-1,TRBV7-9
CASSLRQGGETQYF,TGTGCCAGCAGCTTACGCCAGGGGGGCGAGACCCAGTACTTC,NA,many,14,TRBJ2-5,TRBV11-1
CASGFDTDQPQHF,TGTGCTAGTGGTTTTGACACCGATCAGCCCCAGCATTTT,NA,few,13,TRBJ1-5,TRBV12-5
CVTSRVEGSDGYTF,TGTGTCACCAGCAGAGTGGAAGGATCAGATGGCTACACCTTC,NA,NA,14,TRBJ1-2,TRBV15
CSPRKDPAKNEQFF,TGCAGTCCTAGAAAGGACCCCGCGAAGAATGAGCAGTTCTTC,NA,few,14,TRBJ2-1,TRBV20-1
CSVDQGRKNTEAFF,TGCAGCGTTGACCAGGGGAGGAAGAACACTGAAGCTTTCTTT,NA,NA,14,TRBJ1-1,TRBV29-1
CASTNRDLKSLRQETQYF,TGTGCCAGCACCAACCGGGACTTAAAGTCTTTAAGACAAGAGACCCAGTACTTC,NA,many,18,TRBJ2-5,TRBV7-8
CSARGGTSGISYNEQFF,TGCAGTGCTAGGGGAGGGACTAGCGGGATCTCCTACAATGAGCAGTTCTTC,TRBD2,few,17,TRBJ2-1,TRBV20-1
CASSVGRGDYGYTF,TGTGCCAGCAGCGTAGGTCGGGGGGACTATGGCTACACCTTC,NA,few,14,TRBJ1-2,TRBV9
CASSLSTGTQPQHF,TGTGCCAGCAGCTTAAGTACAGGGACCCAGCCCCAGCATTTT,NA,many,14,TRBJ1-5,TRBV7-2
CASSLLGYEQYF,TGTGCCAGCAGCTTGTTGGGCTACGAGCAGTACTTC,NA,many,12,TRBJ2-7,TRBV7-2
CASSLDSGSILYEQYF,TGTGCCAGCAGCCTGGATAGCGGGAGCATCCTCTACGAGCAGTACTTC,TRBD2,few,16,TRBJ2-7,TRBV5-6
CASSYGGEDQPQHF,TGTGCCAGCAGTTATGGGGGGGAAGATCAGCCCCAGCATTTT,NA,many,14,TRBJ1-5,TRBV6-6
CASSQDGGQLFSEQYF,TGCGCCAGCAGCCAAGATGGGGGACAACTCTTCTCCGAGCAGTACTTC,NA,many,16,TRBJ2-7,TRBV4-1
CASSVEENNQPQHF,TGTGCCAGCAGCGTAGAGGAAAACAATCAGCCCCAGCATTTT,NA,few,14,TRBJ1-5,TRBV9
CASSLFGGNTEAFF,TGTGCCAGCAGTTTATTTGGGGGAAACACTGAAGCTTTCTTT,NA,many,14,TRBJ1-1,TRBV12-3/TRBV12-4
CASSPGTFYTDTQYF,TGTGCCAGCTCCCCGGGAACCTTCTACACAGATACGCAGTATTTT,NA,NA,15,TRBJ2-3,TRBV18